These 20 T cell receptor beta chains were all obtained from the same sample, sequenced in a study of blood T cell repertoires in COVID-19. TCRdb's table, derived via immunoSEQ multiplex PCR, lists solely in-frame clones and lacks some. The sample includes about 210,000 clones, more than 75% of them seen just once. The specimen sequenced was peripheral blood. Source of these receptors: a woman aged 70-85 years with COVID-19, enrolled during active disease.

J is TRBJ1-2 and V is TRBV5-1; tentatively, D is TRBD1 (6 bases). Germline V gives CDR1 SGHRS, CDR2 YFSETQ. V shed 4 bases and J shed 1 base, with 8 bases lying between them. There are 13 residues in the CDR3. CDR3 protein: CASSRDINYGYTF. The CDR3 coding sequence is TGCGCCAGCAGCCGGGACATTAACTATGGCTACACCTTC.

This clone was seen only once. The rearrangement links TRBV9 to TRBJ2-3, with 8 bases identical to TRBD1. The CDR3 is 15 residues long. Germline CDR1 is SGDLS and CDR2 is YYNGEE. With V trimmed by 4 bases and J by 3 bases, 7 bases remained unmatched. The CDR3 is CASSSQGAPTDTQYF. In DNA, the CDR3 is TGTGCCAGCAGCAGTCAGGGGGCCCCAACAGATACGCAGTATTTT.

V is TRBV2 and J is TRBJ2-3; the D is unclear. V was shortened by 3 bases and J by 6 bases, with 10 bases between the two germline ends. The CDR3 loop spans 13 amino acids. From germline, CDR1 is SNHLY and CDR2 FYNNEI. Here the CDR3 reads CASSDAIWDTQYF. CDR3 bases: TGTGCCAGCAGTGATGCTATCTGGGATACGCAGTATTTT.

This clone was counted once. The CDR3 sequence: CASSLLLAGGHPGELFF. Here the CDR3 DNA reads TGTGCCAGCAGCCTTCTACTAGCGGGAGGGCACCCCGGGGAGCTGTTTTTT. The chain recombines TRBV7-6 with TRBJ2-2; 13 bases agree with TRBD2. J lost 6 bases, V lost 5 bases, and 9 bases had no gene match. Germline V gene lookup returns CDR1 SGHVS and CDR2 FNYEAQ. The CDR3 has 17 amino acids.

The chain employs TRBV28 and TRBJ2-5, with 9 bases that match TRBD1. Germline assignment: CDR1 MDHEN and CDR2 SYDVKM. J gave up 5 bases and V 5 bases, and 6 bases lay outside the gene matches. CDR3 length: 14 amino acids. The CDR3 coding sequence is TGTGCCAGCAGTCCACAGGGGGCGGGGGAGACCCAGTACTTC. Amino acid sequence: CASSPQGAGETQYF.

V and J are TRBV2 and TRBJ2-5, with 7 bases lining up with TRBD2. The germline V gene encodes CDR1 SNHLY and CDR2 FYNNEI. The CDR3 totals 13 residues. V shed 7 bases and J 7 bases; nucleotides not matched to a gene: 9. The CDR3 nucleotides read TGTGCCAGCATCTACGGACCGGGGGGGACCCAGTACTTC. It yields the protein CASIYGPGGTQYF.

CDR3 sequence (DNA): TGTGCCAGCAGTGCCCTCAACGGGGGGACCGGGGAGCTGTTTTTT. Translation gives CASSALNGGTGELFF. This chain links TRBV28 with TRBJ2-2; 7 positions agree with TRBD2. This CDR3 spans 15 amino acids. Germline V gene sequence: CDR1 MDHEN, CDR2 SYDVKM. Trimming took 5 bases from V and 5 from J; bases not matched to a gene: 8.

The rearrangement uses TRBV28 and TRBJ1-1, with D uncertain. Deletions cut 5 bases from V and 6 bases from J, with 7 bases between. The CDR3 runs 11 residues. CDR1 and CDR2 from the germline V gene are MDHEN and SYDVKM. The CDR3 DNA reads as TGTGCCAGCAGTATCGTAGCTGAAGCTTTCTTT. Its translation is CASSIVAEAFF. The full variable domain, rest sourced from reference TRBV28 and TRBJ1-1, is DVKVTQSSRYLVKRTGEKVFLECVQDMDHENMFWYRQDPGLGLRLIYFSYDVKMKEKGDIPEGYSVSREKKERFSLILESASTNQTSMYLCASSIVAEAFFGQGTRLTVV.

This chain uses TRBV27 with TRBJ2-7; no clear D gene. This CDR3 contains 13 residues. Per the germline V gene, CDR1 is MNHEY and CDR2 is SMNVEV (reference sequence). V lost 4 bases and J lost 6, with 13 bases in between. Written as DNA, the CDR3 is TGTGCCAGCAGTTCCCAGGCCCCACGCGAGCAGTACTTC. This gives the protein CASSSQAPREQYF.

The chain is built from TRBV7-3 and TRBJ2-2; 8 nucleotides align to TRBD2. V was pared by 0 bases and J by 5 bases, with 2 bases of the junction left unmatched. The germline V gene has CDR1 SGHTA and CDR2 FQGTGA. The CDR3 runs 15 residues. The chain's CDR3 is CASSLTSGITGELFF. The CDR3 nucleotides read TGTGCCAGCAGCTTAACTAGCGGGATAACCGGGGAGCTGTTTTTT.

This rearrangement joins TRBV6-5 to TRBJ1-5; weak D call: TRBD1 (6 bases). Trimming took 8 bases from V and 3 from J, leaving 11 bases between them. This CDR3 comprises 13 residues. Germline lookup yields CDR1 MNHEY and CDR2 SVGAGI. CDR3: CASGRTDNQPQHF. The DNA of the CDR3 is TGTGCCAGCGGCCGGACAGACAATCAGCCCCAGCATTTT.

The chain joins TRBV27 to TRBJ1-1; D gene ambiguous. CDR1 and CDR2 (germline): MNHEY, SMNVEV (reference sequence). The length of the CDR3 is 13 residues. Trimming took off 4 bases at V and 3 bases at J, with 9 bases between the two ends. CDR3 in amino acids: CASSSREDTEAFF. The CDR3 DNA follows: TGTGCCAGCAGTTCCCGAGAGGACACTGAAGCTTTCTTT.

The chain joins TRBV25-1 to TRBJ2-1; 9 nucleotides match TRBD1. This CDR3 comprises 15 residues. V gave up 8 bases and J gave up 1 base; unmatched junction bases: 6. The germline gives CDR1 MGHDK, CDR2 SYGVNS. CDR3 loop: CASRDDRGSYNEQFF. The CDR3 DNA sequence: TGTGCCAGCCGCGACGACAGGGGGTCCTACAATGAGCAGTTCTTC.

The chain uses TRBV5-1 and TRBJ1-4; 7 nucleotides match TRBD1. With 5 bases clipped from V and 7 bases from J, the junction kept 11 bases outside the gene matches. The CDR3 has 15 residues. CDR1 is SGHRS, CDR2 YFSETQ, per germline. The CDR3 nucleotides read TGCGCCAGCAGGGTGGGGGACAGTAGTTCTGAAAAACTGTTTTTT. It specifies CASRVGDSSSEKLFF.

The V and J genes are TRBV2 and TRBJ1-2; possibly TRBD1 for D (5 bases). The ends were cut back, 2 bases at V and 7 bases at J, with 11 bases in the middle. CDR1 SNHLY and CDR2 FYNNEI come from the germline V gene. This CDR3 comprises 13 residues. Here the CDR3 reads CASSELTGGGYTF. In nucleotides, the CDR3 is TGTGCCAGCAGTGAACTGACGGGGGGTGGCTACACCTTC.

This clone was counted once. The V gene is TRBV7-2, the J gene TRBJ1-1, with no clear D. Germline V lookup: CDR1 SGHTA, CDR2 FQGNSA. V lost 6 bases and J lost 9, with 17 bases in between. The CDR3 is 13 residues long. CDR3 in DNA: TGTGCCAGCAGTCAGGAGAGGGTCGGGAAAGCTTTCTTT. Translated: CASSQERVGKAFF.

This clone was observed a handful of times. CDR3 nucleotide sequence: TGTGCCAGCAGTTTATCGAGGCCCAACTACGAGCAGTACTTC. This sequence encodes CASSLSRPNYEQYF. The chain has TRBV27 and TRBJ2-7; D uncertain. CDR1 and CDR2 (germline): MNHEY, SMNVEV (reference sequence). The CDR3 length is 14 residues. The ends were cut back, 0 bases at V and 3 bases at J, with 9 bases in the middle.

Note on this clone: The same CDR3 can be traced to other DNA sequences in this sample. In DNA, the CDR3 is TGCGCCAGCAGCTTGGGTGGGCCCGGGGCCAACGTCCTGACTTTC. This sequence encodes CASSLGGPGANVLTF. V gene TRBV5-1 combines with J gene TRBJ2-6, with D unclear. Trimming removed 0 bases at V and 4 bases at J, with 8 bases between. The CDR3 consists of 15 residues. CDR1 and CDR2 (germline): SGHRS, YFSETQ.

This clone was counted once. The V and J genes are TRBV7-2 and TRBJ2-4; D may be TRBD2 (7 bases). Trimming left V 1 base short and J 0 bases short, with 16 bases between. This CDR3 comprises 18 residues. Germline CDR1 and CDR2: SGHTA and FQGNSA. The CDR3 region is CASSLGAGEGIAKNIQYF. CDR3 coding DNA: TGTGCCAGCAGCTTAGGGGCAGGGGAGGGGATAGCCAAAAACATTCAGTACTTC. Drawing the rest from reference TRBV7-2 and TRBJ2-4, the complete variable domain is GAGVSQSPSNKVTEKGKDVELRCDPISGHTALYWYRQSLGQGLEFLIYFQGNSAPDKSGLPSDRFSAERTGGSVSTLTIQRTQQEDSAVYLCASSLGAGEGIAKNIQYFGAGTRLSVL.

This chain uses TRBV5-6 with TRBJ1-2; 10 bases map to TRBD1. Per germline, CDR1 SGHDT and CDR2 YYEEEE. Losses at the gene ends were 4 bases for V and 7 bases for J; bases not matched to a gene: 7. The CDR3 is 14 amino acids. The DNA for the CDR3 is TGTGCCAGCAGCCCGGGACAGGGGTTTGGTGGCTACACCTTC. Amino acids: CASSPGQGFGGYTF. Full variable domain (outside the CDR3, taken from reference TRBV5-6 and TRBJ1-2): DAGVTQSPTHLIKTRGQQVTLRCSPKSGHDTVSWYQQALGQGPQFIFQYYEEEERQRGNFPDRFSGHQFPNYSSELNVNALLLGDSALYLCASSPGQGFGGYTFGSGTRLTVV.